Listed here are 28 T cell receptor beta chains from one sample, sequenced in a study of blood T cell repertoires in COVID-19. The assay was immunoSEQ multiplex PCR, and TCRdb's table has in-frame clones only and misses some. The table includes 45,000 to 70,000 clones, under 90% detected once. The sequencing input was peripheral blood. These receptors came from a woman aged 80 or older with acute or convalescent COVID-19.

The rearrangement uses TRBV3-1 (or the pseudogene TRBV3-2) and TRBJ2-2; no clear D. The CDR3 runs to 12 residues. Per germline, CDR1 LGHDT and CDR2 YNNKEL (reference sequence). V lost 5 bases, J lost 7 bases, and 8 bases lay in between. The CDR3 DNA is TGTGCCAGCAGCTCCTCCGGCGGGGAGCTGTTTTTT. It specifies CASSSSGGELFF.

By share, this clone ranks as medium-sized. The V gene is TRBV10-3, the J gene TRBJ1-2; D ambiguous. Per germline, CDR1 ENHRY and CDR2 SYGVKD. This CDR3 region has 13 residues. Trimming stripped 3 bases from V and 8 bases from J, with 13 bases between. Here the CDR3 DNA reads TGTGCCATCAGTGATGGCCCGGGAAGCGGCTACACCTTC. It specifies CAISDGPGSGYTF.

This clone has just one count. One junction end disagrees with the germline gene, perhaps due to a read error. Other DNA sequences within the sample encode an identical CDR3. The CDR3 bases are TGCGCCAGCATCGAGGGGGGGGCAGCACTTGGCTACACCTTC. It is translated as CASIEGGAALGYTF. The gene calls are TRBV7-9 and TRBJ1-2, with a tentative D call TRBD1 (6 bases). This CDR3 comprises 14 residues. CDR1 is SEHNR, CDR2 FQNEAQ, per germline (reference sequence).

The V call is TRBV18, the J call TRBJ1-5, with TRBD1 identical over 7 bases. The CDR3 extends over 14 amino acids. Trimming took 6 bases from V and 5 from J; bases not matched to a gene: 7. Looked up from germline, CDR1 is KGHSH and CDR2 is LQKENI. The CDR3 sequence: CASSQQGLDQPQHF. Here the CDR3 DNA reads TGTGCCAGCTCGCAACAGGGGTTGGATCAGCCCCAGCATTTT. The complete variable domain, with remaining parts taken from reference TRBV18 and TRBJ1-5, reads NAGVMQNPRHLVRRRGQEARLRCSPMKGHSHVYWYRQLPEEGLKFMVYLQKENIIDESGMPKERFSAEFPKEGPSILRIQQVVRGDSAAYFCASSQQGLDQPQHFGDGTRLSIL.

The CDR3 DNA is TGTGCCAGCAGACGGAATGAGCAGTTCTTC. Translation: CASRRNEQFF. V is TRBV12-3 or TRBV12-4 and J is TRBJ2-1; D is uncertain. CDR3 length: 10 amino acids. V was clipped by 6 bases and J by 7 bases, with 4 bases between them.

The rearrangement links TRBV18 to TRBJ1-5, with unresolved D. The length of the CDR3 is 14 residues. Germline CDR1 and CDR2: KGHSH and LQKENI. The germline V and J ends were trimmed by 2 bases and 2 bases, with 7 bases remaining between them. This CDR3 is CASSPIQGNQPQHF. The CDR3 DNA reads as TGTGCCAGCTCACCAATCCAGGGCAATCAGCCCCAGCATTTT. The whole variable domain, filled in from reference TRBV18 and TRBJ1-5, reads NAGVMQNPRHLVRRRGQEARLRCSPMKGHSHVYWYRQLPEEGLKFMVYLQKENIIDESGMPKERFSAEFPKEGPSILRIQQVVRGDSAAYFCASSPIQGNQPQHFGDGTRLSIL.

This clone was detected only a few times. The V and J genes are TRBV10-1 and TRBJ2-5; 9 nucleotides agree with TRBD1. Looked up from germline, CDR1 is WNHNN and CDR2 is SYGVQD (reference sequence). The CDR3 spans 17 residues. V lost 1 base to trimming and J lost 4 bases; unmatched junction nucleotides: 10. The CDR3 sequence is CASSEYRGRVPGETQYF. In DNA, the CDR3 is TGCGCCAGCAGTGAGTACAGGGGGCGCGTTCCCGGAGAGACCCAGTACTTC.

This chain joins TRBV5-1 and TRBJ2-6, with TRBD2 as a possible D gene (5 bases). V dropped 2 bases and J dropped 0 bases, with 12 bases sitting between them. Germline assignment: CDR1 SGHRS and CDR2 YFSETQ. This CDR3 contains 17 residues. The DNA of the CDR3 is TGCGCCAGCAGCTTCACCGAGGGCAGCTCTGGGGCCAACGTCCTGACTTTC. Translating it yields CASSFTEGSSGANVLTF.

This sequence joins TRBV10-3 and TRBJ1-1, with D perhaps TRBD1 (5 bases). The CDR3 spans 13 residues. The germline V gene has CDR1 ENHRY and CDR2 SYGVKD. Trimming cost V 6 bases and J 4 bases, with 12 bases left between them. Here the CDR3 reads CAISMGGGTEAFF. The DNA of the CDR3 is TGTGCCATCAGCATGGGGGGGGGCACTGAAGCTTTCTTT.

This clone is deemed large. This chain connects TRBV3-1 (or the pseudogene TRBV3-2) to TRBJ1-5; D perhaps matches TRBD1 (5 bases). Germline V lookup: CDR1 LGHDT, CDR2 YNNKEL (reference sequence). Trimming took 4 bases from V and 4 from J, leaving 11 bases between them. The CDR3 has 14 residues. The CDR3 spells CASSRMSGNQPQHF. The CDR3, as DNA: TGTGCCAGCAGCCGTATGTCAGGGAATCAGCCCCAGCATTTT.

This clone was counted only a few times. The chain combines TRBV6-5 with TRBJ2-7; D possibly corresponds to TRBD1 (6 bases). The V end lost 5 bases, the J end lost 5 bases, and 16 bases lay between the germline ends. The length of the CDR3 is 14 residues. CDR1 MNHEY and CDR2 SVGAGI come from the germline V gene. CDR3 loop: CASSNLQGRDEQYF. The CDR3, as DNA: TGTGCCAGCAGTAACCTACAGGGTAGAGACGAGCAGTACTTC.

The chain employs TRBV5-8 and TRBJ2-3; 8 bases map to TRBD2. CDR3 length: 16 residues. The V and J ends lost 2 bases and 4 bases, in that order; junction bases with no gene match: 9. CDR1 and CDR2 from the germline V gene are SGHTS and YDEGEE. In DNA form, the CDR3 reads TGTGCCAGCAGCTTAGGCGTTCGGGGGGGCGCAGATACGCAGTATTTT. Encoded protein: CASSLGVRGGADTQYF. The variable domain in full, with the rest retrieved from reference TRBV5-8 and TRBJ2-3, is EAGVTQSPTHLIKTRGQQATLRCSPISGHTSVYWYQQALGLGLQFLLWYDEGEERNRGNFPPRFSGRQFPNYSSELNVNALELEDSALYLCASSLGVRGGADTQYFGPGTRLTVL.

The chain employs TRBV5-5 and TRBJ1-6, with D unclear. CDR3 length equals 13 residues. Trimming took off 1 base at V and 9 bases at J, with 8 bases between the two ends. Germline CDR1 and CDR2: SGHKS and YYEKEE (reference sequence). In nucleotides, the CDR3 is TGTGCCAGCAGCTTGAATCGAGTTTCACCCCTCCACTTT. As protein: CASSLNRVSPLHF. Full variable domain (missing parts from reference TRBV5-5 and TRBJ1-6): DAGVTQSPTHLIKTRGQQVTLRCSPISGHKSVSWYQQVLGQGPQFIFQYYEKEERGRGNFPDRFSARQFPNYSSELNVNALLLGDSALYLCASSLNRVSPLHFGNGTRLTVT.

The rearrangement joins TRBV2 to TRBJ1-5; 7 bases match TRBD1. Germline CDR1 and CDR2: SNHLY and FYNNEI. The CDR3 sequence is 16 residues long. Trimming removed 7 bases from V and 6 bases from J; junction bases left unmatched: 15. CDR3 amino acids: CASNPGQVAYGQPQHF. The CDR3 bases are TGTGCCAGCAACCCCGGACAGGTCGCTTACGGTCAGCCCCAGCATTTT. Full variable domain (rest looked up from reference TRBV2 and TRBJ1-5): EPEVTQTPSHQVTQMGQEVILRCVPISNHLYFYWYRQILGQKVEFLVSFYNNEISEKSEIFDDQFSVERPDGSNFTLKIRSTKLEDSAMYFCASNPGQVAYGQPQHFGDGTRLSIL.

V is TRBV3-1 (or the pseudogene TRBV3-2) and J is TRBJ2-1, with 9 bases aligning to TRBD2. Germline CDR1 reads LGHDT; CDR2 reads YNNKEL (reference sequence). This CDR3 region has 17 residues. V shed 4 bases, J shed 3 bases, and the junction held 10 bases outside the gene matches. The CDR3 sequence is CASSLTKTSGFYNEQFF. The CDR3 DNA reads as TGTGCCAGCAGCCTTACCAAGACTAGCGGATTCTACAATGAGCAGTTCTTC.

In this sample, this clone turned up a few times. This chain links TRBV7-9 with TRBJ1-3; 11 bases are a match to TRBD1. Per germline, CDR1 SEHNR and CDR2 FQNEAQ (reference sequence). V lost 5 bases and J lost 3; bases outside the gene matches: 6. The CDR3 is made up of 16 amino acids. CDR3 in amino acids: CASSPEGQGVGNTIYF. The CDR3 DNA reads TGTGCCAGCAGCCCCGAGGGACAGGGGGTTGGAAACACCATATATTTT.

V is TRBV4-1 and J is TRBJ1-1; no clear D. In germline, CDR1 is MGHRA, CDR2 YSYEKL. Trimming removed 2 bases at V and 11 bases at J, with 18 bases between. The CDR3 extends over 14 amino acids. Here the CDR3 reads CASSQIWERFEAFF. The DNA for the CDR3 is TGCGCCAGCAGCCAAATCTGGGAGAGGTTTGAGGCTTTCTTT.

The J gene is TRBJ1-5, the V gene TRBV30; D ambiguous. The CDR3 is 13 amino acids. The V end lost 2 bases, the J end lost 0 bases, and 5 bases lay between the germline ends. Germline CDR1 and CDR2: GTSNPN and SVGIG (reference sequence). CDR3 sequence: CAWSTGSNQPQHF. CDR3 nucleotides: TGTGCCTGGAGTACGGGTAGCAATCAGCCCCAGCATTTT.

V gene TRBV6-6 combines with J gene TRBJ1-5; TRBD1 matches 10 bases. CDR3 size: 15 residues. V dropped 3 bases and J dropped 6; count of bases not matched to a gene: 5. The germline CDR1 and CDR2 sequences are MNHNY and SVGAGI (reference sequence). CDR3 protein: CASSYQTGGAQPQHF. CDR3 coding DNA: TGTGCCAGCAGTTATCAGACAGGGGGCGCTCAGCCCCAGCATTTT.

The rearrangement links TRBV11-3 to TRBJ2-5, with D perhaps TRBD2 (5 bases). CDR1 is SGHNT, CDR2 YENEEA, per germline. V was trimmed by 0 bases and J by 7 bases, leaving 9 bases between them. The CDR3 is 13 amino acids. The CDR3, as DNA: TGTGCCAGCAGCTTAGACCCAGAGGGGACCCAGTACTTC. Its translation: CASSLDPEGTQYF.

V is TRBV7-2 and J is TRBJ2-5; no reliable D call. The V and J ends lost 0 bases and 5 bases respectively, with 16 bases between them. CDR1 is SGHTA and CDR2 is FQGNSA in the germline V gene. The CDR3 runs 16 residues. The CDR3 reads CASSLASRVNSETQYF. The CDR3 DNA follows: TGTGCCAGCAGCTTAGCGTCCCGCGTTAATTCGGAGACCCAGTACTTC.

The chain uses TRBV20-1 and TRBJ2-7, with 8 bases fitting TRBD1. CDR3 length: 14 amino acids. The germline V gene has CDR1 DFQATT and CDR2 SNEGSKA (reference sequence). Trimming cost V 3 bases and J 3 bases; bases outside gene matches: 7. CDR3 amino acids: CSASLGTGNYEQYF. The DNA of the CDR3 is TGCAGTGCTAGTCTAGGGACAGGAAACTACGAGCAGTACTTC.

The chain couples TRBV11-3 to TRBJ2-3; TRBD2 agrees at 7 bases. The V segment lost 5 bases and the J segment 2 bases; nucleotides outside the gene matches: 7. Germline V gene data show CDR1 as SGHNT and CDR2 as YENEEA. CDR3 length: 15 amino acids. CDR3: CASSHLADNTDTQYF. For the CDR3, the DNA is TGTGCCAGCAGCCATCTAGCGGACAACACAGATACGCAGTATTTT. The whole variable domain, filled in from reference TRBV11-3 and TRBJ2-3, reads EAGVVQSPRYKIIEKKQPVAFWCNPISGHNTLYWYLQNLGQGPELLIRYENEEAVDDSQLPKDRFSAERLKGVDSTLKIQPAELGDSAVYLCASSHLADNTDTQYFGPGTRLTVL.

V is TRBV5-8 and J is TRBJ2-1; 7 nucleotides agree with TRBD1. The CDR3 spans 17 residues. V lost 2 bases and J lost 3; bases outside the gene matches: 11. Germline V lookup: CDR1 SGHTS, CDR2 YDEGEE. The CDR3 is CASSLMTGTYYYNEQFF. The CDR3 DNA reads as TGTGCCAGCAGCTTAATGACAGGGACCTACTACTACAATGAGCAGTTCTTC.

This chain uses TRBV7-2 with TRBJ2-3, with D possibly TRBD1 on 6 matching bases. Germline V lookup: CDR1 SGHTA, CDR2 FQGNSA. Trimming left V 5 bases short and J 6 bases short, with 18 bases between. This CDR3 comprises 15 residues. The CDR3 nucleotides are TGTGCCAGCAGCACCGGGACACCTGCCAGGGATACGCAGTATTTT. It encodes CASSTGTPARDTQYF.

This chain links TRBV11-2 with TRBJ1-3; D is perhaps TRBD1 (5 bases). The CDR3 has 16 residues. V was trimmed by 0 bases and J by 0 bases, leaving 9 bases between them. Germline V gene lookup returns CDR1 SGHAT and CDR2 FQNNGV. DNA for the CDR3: TGTGCCAGCAGCTTAGAGGTCAGGGTCTCTGGAAACACCATATATTTT. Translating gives CASSLEVRVSGNTIYF.

CDR3 DNA sequence: TGTGCCAGCAGTACGACTAGCCCAAGCAGGGAGACCCAGTACTTC. As protein: CASSTTSPSRETQYF. The J gene is TRBJ2-5, the V gene TRBV6-5; the match to TRBD2 covers 7 bases. The ends lost 5 bases at V and 5 bases at J; junction bases unmatched: 11. The CDR3 extends over 15 amino acids. Germline values: CDR1 MNHEY, CDR2 SVGAGI.

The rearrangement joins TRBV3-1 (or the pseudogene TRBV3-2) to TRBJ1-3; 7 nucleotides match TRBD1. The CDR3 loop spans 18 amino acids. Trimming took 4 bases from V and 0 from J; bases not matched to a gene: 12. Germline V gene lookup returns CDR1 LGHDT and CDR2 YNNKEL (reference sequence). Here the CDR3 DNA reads TGTGCCAGCAGCCCTTCGGGACAGCCAACGAGCTCTGGAAACACCATATATTTT. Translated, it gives CASSPSGQPTSSGNTIYF.